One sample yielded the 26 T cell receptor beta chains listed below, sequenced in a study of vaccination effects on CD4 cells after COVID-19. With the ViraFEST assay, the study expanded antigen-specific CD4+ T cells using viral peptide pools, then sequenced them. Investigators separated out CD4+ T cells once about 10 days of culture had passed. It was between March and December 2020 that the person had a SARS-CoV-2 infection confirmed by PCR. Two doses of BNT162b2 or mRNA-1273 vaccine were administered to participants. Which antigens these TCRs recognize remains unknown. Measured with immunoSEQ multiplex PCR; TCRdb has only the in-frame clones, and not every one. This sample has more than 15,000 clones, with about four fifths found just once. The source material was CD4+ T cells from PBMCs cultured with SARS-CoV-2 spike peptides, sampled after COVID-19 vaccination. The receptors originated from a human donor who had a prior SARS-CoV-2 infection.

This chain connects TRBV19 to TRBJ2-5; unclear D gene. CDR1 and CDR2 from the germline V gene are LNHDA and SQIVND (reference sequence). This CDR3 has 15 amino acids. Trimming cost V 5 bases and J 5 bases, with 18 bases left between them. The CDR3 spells CASSSTSYARETQYF. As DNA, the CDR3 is TGTGCCAGTAGTTCAACAAGCTACGCCCGGGAGACCCAGTACTTC.

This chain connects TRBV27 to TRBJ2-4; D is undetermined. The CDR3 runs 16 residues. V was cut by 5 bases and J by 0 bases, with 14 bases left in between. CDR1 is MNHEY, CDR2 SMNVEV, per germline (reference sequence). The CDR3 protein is CASSTPTRLAKNIQYF. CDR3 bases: TGTGCCAGCAGTACCCCGACACGTCTAGCCAAAAACATTCAGTACTTC.

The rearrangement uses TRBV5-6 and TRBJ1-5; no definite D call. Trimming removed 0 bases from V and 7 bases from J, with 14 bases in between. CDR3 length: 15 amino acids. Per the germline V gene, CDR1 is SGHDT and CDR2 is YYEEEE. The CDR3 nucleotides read TGTGCCAGCAGCTTGGCCGGTCGGTGGCACCAGCCCCAGCATTTT. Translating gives CASSLAGRWHQPQHF.

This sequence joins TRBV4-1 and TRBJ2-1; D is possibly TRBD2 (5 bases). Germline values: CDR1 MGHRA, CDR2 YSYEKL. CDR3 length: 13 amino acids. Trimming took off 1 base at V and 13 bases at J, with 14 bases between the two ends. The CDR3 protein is CASSQVASPAQFF. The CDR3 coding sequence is TGCGCCAGCAGCCAAGTTGCTAGCCCAGCTCAGTTCTTC.

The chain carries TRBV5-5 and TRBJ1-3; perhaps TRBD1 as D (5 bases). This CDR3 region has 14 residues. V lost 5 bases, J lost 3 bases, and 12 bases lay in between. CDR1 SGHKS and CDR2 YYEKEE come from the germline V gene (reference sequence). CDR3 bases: TGTGCCAGCAGTTTTGGGGGGATTGGAAACACCATATATTTT. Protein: CASSFGGIGNTIYF.

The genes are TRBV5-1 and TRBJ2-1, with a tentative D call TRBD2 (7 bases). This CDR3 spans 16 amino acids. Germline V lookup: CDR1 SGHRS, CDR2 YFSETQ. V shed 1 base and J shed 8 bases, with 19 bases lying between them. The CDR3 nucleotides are TGCGCCAGCAGCTTGACTGGGGGGGCGGGGGCGCATGAGCAGTTCTTC. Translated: CASSLTGGAGAHEQFF. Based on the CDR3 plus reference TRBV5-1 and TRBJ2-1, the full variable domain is KAGVTQTPRYLIKTRGQQVTLSCSPISGHRSVSWYQQTPGQGLQFLFEYFSETQRNKGNFPGRFSGRQFSNSRSEMNVSTLELGDSALYLCASSLTGGAGAHEQFFGPGTRLTVL.

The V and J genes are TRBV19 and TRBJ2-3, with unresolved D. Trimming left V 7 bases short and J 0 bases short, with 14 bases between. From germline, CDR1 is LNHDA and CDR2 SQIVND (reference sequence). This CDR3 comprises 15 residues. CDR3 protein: CASTSGDASTDTQYF. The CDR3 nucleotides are TGTGCCAGTACATCTGGCGATGCGAGCACAGATACGCAGTATTTT.

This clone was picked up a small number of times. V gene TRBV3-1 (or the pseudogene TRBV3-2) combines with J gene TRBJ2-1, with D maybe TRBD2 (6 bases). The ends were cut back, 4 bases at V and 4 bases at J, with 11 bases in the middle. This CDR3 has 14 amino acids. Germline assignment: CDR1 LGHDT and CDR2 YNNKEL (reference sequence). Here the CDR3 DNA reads TGTGCCAGCAGCCCTCGGGAGCAATACAATGAGCAGTTCTTC. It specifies CASSPREQYNEQFF.

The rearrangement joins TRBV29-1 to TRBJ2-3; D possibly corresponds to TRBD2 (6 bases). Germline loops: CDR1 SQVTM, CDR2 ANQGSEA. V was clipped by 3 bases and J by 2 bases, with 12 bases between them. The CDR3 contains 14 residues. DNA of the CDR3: TGCAGCGTTGATGTGCGGGGATTCACAGATACGCAGTATTTT. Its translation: CSVDVRGFTDTQYF.

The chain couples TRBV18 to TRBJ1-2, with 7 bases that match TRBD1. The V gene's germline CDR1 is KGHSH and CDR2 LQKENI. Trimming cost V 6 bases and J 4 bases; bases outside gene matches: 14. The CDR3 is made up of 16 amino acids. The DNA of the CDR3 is TGTGCCAGCTCCCCGGTCGGGACAGAGCTCTTCTATGGCTACACCTTC. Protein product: CASSPVGTELFYGYTF.

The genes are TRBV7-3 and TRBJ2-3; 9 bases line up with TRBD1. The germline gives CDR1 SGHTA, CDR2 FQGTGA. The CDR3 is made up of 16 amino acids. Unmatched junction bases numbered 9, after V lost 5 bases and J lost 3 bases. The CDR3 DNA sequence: TGTGCCAGCAGCCCTGGACGGGACAGGGTAACAGATACGCAGTATTTT. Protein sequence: CASSPGRDRVTDTQYF.

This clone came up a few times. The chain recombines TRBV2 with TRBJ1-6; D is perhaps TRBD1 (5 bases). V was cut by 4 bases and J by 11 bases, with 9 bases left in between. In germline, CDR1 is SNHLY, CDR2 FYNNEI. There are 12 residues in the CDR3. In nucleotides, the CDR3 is TGTGCCAGCAGTGCCCCGGGGCCACCCCTCCACTTT. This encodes CASSAPGPPLHF.

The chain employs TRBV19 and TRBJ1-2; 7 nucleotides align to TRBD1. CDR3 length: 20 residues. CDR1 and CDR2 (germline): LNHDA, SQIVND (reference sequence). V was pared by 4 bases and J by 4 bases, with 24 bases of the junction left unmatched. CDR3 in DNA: TGTGCCAGTAGTAACATAGGACGACAGGGAACAAGGGAGTTATCCTATGGCTACACCTTC. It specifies CASSNIGRQGTRELSYGYTF.

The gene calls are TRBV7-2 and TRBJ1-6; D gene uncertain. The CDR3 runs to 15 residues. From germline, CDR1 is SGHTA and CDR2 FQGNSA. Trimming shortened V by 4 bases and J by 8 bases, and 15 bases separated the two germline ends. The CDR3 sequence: CASSSPPSAYSPLHF. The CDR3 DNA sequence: TGTGCCAGCAGCTCCCCCCCCTCAGCCTATTCACCCCTCCACTTT.

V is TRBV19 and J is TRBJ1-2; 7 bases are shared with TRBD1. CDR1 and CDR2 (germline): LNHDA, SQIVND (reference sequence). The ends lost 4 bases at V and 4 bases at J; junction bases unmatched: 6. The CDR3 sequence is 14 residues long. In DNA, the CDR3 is TGTGCCAGTAGTAGGGGGACAGAAATCTATGGCTACACCTTC. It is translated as CASSRGTEIYGYTF.

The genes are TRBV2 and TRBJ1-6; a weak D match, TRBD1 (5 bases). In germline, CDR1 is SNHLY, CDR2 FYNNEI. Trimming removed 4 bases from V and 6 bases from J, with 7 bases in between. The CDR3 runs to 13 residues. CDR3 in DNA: TGTGCCAGCAGTGTGGGGCCTAATTCACCCCTCCACTTT. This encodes CASSVGPNSPLHF.

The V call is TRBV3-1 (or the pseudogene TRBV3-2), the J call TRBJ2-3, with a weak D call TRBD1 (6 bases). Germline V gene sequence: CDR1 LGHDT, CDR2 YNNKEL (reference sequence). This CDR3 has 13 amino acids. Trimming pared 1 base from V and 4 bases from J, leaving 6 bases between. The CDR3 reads CASSQGTADTQYF. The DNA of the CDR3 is TGTGCCAGCAGCCAAGGGACAGCAGATACGCAGTATTTT.

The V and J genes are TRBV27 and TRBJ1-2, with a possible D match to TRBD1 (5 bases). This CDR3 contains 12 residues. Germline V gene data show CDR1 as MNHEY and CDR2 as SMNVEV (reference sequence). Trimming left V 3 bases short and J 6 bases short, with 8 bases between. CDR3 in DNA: TGTGCCAGCAGTTTGTCAGGGAATGGCTACACCTTC. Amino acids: CASSLSGNGYTF.

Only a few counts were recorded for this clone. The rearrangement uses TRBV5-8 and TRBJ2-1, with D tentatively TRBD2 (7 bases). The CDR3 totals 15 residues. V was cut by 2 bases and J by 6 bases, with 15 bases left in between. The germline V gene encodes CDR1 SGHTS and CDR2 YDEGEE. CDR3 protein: CASSFYRGASNEQFF. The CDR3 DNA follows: TGTGCCAGCAGCTTTTATCGGGGGGCTAGCAATGAGCAGTTCTTC.

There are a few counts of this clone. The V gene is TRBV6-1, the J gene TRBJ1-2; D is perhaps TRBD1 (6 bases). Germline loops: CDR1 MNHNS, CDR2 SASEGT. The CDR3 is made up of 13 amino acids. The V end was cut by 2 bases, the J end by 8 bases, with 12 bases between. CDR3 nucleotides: TGTGCCAGCAGTGAATACGGGGGCGGGGGCTACACCTTC. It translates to CASSEYGGGGYTF.

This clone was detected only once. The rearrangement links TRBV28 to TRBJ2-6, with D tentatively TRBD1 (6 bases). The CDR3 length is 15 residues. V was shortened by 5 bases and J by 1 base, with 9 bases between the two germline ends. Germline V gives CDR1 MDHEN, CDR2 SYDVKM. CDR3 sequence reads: CASSIQGSGANVLTF. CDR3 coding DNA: TGTGCCAGCAGTATACAGGGATCTGGGGCCAACGTCCTGACTTTC.

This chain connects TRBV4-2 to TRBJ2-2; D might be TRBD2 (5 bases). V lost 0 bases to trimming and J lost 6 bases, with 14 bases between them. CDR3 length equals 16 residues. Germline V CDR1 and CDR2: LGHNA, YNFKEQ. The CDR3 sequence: CASSQDPRRSAGELFF. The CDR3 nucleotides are TGTGCCAGCAGCCAAGATCCGAGGAGGTCCGCCGGGGAGCTGTTTTTT.

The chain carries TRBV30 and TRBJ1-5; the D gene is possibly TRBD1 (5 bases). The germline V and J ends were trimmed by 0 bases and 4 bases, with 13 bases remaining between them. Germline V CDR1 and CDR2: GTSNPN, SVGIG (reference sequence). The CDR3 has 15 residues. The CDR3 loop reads CAWSVRGVLNQPQHF. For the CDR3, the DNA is TGTGCCTGGAGTGTACGGGGGGTGCTGAATCAGCCCCAGCATTTT.

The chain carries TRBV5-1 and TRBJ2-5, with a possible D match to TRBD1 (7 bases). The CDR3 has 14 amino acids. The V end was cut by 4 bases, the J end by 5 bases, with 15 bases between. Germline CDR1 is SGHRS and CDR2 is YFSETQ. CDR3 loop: CASSPQGGGETQYF. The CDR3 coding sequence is TGCGCCAGCAGCCCCCAGGGGGGAGGCGAGACCCAGTACTTC.

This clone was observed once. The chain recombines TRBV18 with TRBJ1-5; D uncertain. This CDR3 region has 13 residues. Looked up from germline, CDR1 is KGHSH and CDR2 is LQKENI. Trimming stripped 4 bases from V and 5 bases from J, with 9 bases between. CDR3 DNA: TGTGCCAGCTCACGACTCGAGGATCAGCCCCAGCATTTT. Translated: CASSRLEDQPQHF.

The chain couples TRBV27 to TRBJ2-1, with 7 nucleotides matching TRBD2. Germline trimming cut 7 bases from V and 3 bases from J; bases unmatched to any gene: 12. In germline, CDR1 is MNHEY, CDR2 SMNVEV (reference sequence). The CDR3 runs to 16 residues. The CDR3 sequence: CASTSFREGLYNEQFF. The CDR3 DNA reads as TGTGCCAGCACTAGTTTTAGGGAGGGACTCTACAATGAGCAGTTCTTC.